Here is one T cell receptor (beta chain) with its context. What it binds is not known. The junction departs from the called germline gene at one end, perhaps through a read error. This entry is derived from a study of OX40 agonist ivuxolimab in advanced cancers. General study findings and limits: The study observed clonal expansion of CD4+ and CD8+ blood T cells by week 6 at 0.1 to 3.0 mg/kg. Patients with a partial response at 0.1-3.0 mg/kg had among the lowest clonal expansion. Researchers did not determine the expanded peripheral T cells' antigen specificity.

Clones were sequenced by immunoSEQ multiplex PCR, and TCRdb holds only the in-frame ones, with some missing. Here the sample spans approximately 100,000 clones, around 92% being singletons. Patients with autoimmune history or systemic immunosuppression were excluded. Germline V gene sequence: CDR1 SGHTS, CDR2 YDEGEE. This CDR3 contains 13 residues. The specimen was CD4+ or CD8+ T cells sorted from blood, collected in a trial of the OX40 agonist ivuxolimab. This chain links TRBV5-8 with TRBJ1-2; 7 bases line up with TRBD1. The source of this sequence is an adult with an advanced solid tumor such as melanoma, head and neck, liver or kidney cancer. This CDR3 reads CASSLAPDRPREF. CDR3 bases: TGTGCCAGCAGCTTGGCCCCGGACAGGCCCAGGGAGTTC.